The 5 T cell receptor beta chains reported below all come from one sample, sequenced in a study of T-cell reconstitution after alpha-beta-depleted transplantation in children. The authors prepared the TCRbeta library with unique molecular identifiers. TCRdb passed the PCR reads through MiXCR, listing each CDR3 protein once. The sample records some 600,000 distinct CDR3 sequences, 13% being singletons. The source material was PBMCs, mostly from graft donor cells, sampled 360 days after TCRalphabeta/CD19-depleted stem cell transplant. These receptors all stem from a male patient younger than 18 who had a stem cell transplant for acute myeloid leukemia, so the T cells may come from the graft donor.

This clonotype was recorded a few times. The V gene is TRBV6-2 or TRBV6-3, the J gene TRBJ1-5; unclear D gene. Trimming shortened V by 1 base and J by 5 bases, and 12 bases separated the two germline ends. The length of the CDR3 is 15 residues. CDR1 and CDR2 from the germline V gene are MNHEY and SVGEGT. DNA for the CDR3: TGTGCCAGCAGTTACTTCGTACCGGTTGATCAGCCCCAGCATTTT. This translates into CASSYFVPVDQPQHF.

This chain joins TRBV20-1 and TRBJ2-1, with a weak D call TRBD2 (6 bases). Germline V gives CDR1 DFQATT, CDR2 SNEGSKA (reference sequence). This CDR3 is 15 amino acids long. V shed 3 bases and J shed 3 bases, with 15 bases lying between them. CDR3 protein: CSASGRGTLYNEQFF. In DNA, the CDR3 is TGCAGTGCTAGTGGACGCGGGACCCTCTACAATGAGCAGTTCTTC.

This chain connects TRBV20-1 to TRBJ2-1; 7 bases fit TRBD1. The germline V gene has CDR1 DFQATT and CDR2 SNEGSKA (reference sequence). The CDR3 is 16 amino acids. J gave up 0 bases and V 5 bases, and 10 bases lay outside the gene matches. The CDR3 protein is CSARTQGVGSYNEQFF. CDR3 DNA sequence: TGCAGTGCTCGAACGCAGGGGGTCGGCTCCTACAATGAGCAGTTCTTC.

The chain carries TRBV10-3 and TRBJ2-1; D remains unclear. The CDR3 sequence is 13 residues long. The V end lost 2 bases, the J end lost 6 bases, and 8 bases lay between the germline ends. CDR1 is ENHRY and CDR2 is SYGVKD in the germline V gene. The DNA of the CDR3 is TGTGCCATCAGTGAGGGAGAATTCAATGAGCAGTTCTTC. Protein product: CAISEGEFNEQFF.

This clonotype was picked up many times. As DNA, the CDR3 is TGTGCCAGCAGTCTCCGGACTAGCGGGAAAGAGACCCAGTACTTC. Residues: CASSLRTSGKETQYF. The J gene is TRBJ2-5, the V gene TRBV12-3 or TRBV12-4, with 12 nucleotides matching TRBD2. The CDR3 extends over 15 amino acids. V lost 5 bases and J lost 3; bases outside the gene matches: 4.